The clone carrying this TCR beta chain has a single count. What it binds is not known. The record originates from a study of cytomegalovirus exposure and HLA in healthy donors. Whole-study results and caveats: Altogether, 170 or so TCR beta chains were recorded as cytomegalovirus-associated. Available immune exposure information was restricted to CMV serostatus only.

The PCR was carried out with 60 Vbeta primers and 13 Jbeta primers. The method was immunoSEQ multiplex PCR; TCRdb's version includes in-frame clones alone and lacks a portion of them. The table has roughly 150,000 clones, more than 75% seen once. V was pared by 6 bases and J by 2 bases, with 4 bases of the junction left unmatched. Germline V gene data show CDR1 as SQVTM and CDR2 as ANQGSEA. CDR3 length: 13 amino acids. The receptor was isolated from a girl aged 2-10 years in good health and CMV-seropositive. Sequenced sample: PBMCs. The chain recombines TRBV29-1 with TRBJ1-3, with TRBD1 identical over 7 bases. The CDR3 loop reads CSVIDRAGNTIYF. The CDR3 bases are TGCAGCGTCATCGACAGGGCTGGAAACACCATATATTTT.